A few counts support the clone carrying this TCR beta chain. Trimming cost V 5 bases and J 11 bases, with 16 bases left between them. The germline gives CDR1 SGHAT, CDR2 FQNNGV. This CDR3 spans 13 amino acids. The data belong to a study of T cells after yellow fever vaccination. One entry per CDR3 protein results from TCRdb running MiXCR on the 5' RACE reads. The data hold under 550,000 distinct CDR3 sequences, with 21% observed a single time. The chain has TRBV11-2 and TRBJ1-5; D uncertain. This specimen was PBMCs, taken 21 days after the first yellow fever vaccination. The TCR sequence derives from a man aged 18 to 35 who received the YFV17D yellow fever vaccine. The CDR3 spells CASSHGSFRAQHF. The CDR3 DNA follows: TGTGCCAGCAGCCACGGGTCCTTTCGAGCCCAGCATTTT.